The next 24 T cell receptor beta chains were all read from a single sample in a study of glioma-infiltrating T cells after dendritic cell vaccination. Libraries were prepared by immunoSEQ multiplex PCR; TCRdb keeps only in-frame clonotypes and omits some of them. The table includes just over 95,000 clones, about 79% detected once. The material sequenced was blood, taken before dendritic cell vaccination. The source is a human donor with glioblastoma.

The genes are TRBV5-1 and TRBJ1-1, with D tentatively TRBD1 (6 bases). This CDR3 contains 14 residues. Per the germline V gene, CDR1 is SGHRS and CDR2 is YFSETQ. Trimming removed 4 bases from V and 3 bases from J, with 13 bases in between. CDR3 region: CASSRSSGDTEAFF. The CDR3 DNA is TGCGCCAGCAGCCGGTCCTCAGGGGACACTGAAGCTTTCTTT.

The CDR3 loop reads CASSIGGGGYGYTF. CDR3 DNA sequence: TGTGCCAGTAGTATCGGGGGCGGGGGCTATGGCTACACCTTC. The chain combines TRBV19 with TRBJ1-2; possibly TRBD1 for D (6 bases). Between the trimmed V and J ends, which lost 3 bases and 4 bases, there was a span of 12 bases. In germline, CDR1 is LNHDA, CDR2 SQIVND (reference sequence). CDR3 length: 14 residues.

This clone was found once. This chain uses TRBV5-5 with TRBJ1-2, with D tentatively TRBD1 (6 bases). This CDR3 contains 13 residues. The germline V gene encodes CDR1 SGHKS and CDR2 YYEKEE (reference sequence). V was shortened by 4 bases and J by 6 bases, with 13 bases between the two germline ends. CDR3 region: CASSTWTDHGYTF. The DNA for the CDR3 is TGTGCCAGCAGCACCTGGACAGACCATGGCTACACCTTC.

V is TRBV19 and J is TRBJ1-5; maybe TRBD1 (6 bases). Between the trimmed V and J ends, which lost 9 bases and 0 bases, there was a span of 15 bases. The CDR3 runs 15 residues. The germline V gene encodes CDR1 LNHDA and CDR2 SQIVND (reference sequence). The CDR3 here is CASLKTGFSNQPQHF. The DNA for the CDR3 is TGTGCCAGCTTAAAGACAGGATTTAGCAATCAGCCCCAGCATTTT.

The rearrangement links TRBV4-2 to TRBJ1-2, with D hard to call. This CDR3 has 14 amino acids. Germline V gene lookup returns CDR1 LGHNA and CDR2 YNFKEQ. Trimming took off 1 base at V and 3 bases at J, with 9 bases between the two ends. CDR3 DNA sequence: TGTGCCAGCAGCCAAGGAATCGGAGACTATGGCTACACCTTC. This sequence encodes CASSQGIGDYGYTF.

This clone appeared a single time. This CDR3 reads CASSQDRRGYTF. CDR3 nucleotides: TGTGCCAGCAGCCAAGATAGGAGAGGCTACACCTTC. The rearrangement links TRBV14 to TRBJ1-2; D unclear. Trimming cost V 0 bases and J 8 bases, with 7 bases left between them. The CDR3 is 12 amino acids. Germline lookup yields CDR1 SGHDN and CDR2 FVKESK.

V gene TRBV5-4 combines with J gene TRBJ2-2; D gene ambiguous. Germline values: CDR1 SGHNT, CDR2 YYREEE (reference sequence). This CDR3 has 14 residues. Trimming pared 5 bases from V and 0 bases from J, leaving 8 bases between. CDR3 DNA: TGTGCCAGCAGGCAGGCATCGAACACCGGGGAGCTGTTTTTT. This codes for CASRQASNTGELFF.

V is TRBV5-1 and J is TRBJ2-7; 12 bases agree with TRBD2. This CDR3 has 16 amino acids. Per germline, CDR1 SGHRS and CDR2 YFSETQ. The trim removed 4 bases at V and 1 base at J, leaving 6 bases unmatched. The CDR3 nucleotides are TGCGCCAGCAGCCCGGGACTAGCGGGCCCTTCCTACGAGCAGTACTTC. This encodes CASSPGLAGPSYEQYF.

The rearrangement joins TRBV27 to TRBJ2-7; 9 bases align to TRBD1. The V and J ends lost 0 bases and 3 bases, in that order; junction bases with no gene match: 6. Germline assignment: CDR1 MNHEY and CDR2 SMNVEV (reference sequence). The CDR3 spans 16 residues. The CDR3 protein is CASSLSLLTGGYEQYF. The CDR3 DNA reads as TGTGCCAGCAGTTTATCCCTGTTGACAGGGGGCTACGAGCAGTACTTC.

This clone was detected once. The V and J genes are TRBV28 and TRBJ1-2; 10 nucleotides agree with TRBD1. Losses at the gene ends were 6 bases for V and 1 base for J; bases not matched to a gene: 8. The CDR3 covers 16 residues. The germline gives CDR1 MDHEN, CDR2 SYDVKM. The CDR3 DNA reads TGTGCCAGCAGCCAAGGGACAGGGGCCCTTAACTATGGCTACACCTTC. Residues: CASSQGTGALNYGYTF.

The rearrangement links TRBV7-9 to TRBJ2-7; 8 bases fit TRBD2. The J segment lost 2 bases and the V segment lost 5 bases, leaving 8 bases of the junction unmatched. Germline V gene data show CDR1 as SEHNR and CDR2 as FQNEAQ (reference sequence). The CDR3 runs to 15 residues. CDR3 protein: CASSPNLGLAYEQYF. The CDR3, as DNA: TGTGCCAGCAGCCCGAACCTGGGACTAGCCTACGAGCAGTACTTC.

This chain uses TRBV18 with TRBJ2-7, with TRBD1 as a possible D gene (5 bases). This CDR3 has 15 amino acids. The germline CDR1 and CDR2 sequences are KGHSH and LQKENI. Trimming took 2 bases from V and 0 from J, leaving 11 bases between them. The CDR3 nucleotides read TGTGCCAGCTCACCAGGGGCCCAGAGCTCCTACGAGCAGTACTTC. It yields the protein CASSPGAQSSYEQYF.

A few counts support this clone. V gene TRBV5-4 combines with J gene TRBJ2-1; TRBD2 agrees at 7 bases. Germline lookup yields CDR1 SGHNT and CDR2 YYREEE (reference sequence). V lost 4 bases and J lost 7; bases outside the gene matches: 11. The CDR3 is 15 amino acids. In nucleotides, the CDR3 is TGTGCCAGCAGCCCGGCGGGAGCAATTCTAAATGAGCAGTTCTTC. Protein sequence: CASSPAGAILNEQFF.

This clone was detected once. The chain links TRBV6-5 to TRBJ1-2; unclear D gene. Trimming left V 3 bases short and J 1 base short, with 9 bases between. CDR3 length: 14 amino acids. CDR1 is MNHEY, CDR2 SVGAGI, per germline. This chain's CDR3 is CASSYWGGNYGYTF. DNA of the CDR3: TGTGCCAGCAGTTATTGGGGAGGTAACTATGGCTACACCTTC.

This CDR3 is CASSVGGDTEAFF. In nucleotides, the CDR3 is TGTGCCAGCAGCGTAGGGGGGGACACTGAAGCTTTCTTT. The chain carries TRBV9 and TRBJ1-1; a possible D gene is TRBD1 (5 bases). The germline V gene has CDR1 SGDLS and CDR2 YYNGEE. With 0 bases removed from V and 3 bases from J, the gap between germline ends came to 6 bases. The CDR3 is 13 residues long. Supplemented by reference TRBV9 and TRBJ1-1, the full variable domain reads DSGVTQTPKHLITATGQRVTLRCSPRSGDLSVYWYQQSLDQGLQFLIQYYNGEERAKGNILERFSAQQFPDLHSELNLSSLELGDSALYFCASSVGGDTEAFFGQGTRLTVV.

This clone was seen a few times. The chain uses TRBV7-9 and TRBJ2-5, with D perhaps TRBD2 (7 bases). Trimming cost V 4 bases and J 2 bases, with 14 bases left between them. The length of the CDR3 is 15 residues. Germline V gene sequence: CDR1 SEHNR, CDR2 FQNEAQ (reference sequence). CDR3 region: CASSSYRGAQETQYF. CDR3 coding DNA: TGTGCCAGCAGCTCCTACCGGGGGGCTCAAGAGACCCAGTACTTC. Full variable domain (missing parts from reference TRBV7-9 and TRBJ2-5): DTGVSQNPRHKITKRGQNVTFRCDPISEHNRLYWYRQTLGQGPEFLTYFQNEAQLEKSRLLSDRFSAERPKGSFSTLEIQRTEQGDSAMYLCASSSYRGAQETQYFGPGTRLLVL.

V gene TRBV18 combines with J gene TRBJ2-7; 7 nucleotides agree with TRBD1. The CDR3 sequence is 14 residues long. The ends lost 3 bases at V and 7 bases at J; junction bases unmatched: 9. Germline CDR1 KGHSH, CDR2 LQKENI. The CDR3 here is CASSPYRGSPEQYF. The CDR3, as DNA: TGTGCCAGCTCACCCTACAGGGGATCGCCGGAGCAGTACTTC. The complete variable domain, with remaining parts taken from reference TRBV18 and TRBJ2-7, reads NAGVMQNPRHLVRRRGQEARLRCSPMKGHSHVYWYRQLPEEGLKFMVYLQKENIIDESGMPKERFSAEFPKEGPSILRIQQVVRGDSAAYFCASSPYRGSPEQYFGPGTRLTVT.

This chain links TRBV2 with TRBJ1-6; 7 bases map to TRBD1. From germline, CDR1 is SNHLY and CDR2 FYNNEI. The CDR3 loop spans 15 amino acids. V gave up 7 bases and J gave up 4 bases; unmatched junction bases: 7. CDR3 residues: CASTPAGQYNSPLHF. The CDR3 DNA reads as TGTGCCAGCACACCCGCGGGACAGTATAATTCACCCCTCCACTTT. Combining the CDR3 with reference TRBV2 and TRBJ1-6 gives the whole variable domain EPEVTQTPSHQVTQMGQEVILRCVPISNHLYFYWYRQILGQKVEFLVSFYNNEISEKSEIFDDQFSVERPDGSNFTLKIRSTKLEDSAMYFCASTPAGQYNSPLHFGNGTRLTVT.

The chain employs TRBV5-1 and TRBJ2-5; 11 bases are a match to TRBD1. Germline loops: CDR1 SGHRS, CDR2 YFSETQ. Trimming took 4 bases from V and 2 from J; bases not matched to a gene: 7. CDR3 length: 16 residues. Here the CDR3 DNA reads TGCGCCAGCAGCGGGACAGGGGGGCCAGGGCAAGAGACCCAGTACTTC. Translated, it gives CASSGTGGPGQETQYF.

A word on this clone: Other DNA sequences in the same sample also yield this CDR3. The rearrangement uses TRBV5-1 and TRBJ2-5; D unclear. This CDR3 contains 14 residues. Trimming stripped 0 bases from V and 5 bases from J, with 11 bases between. CDR1 is SGHRS and CDR2 is YFSETQ in the germline V gene. The CDR3 here is CASSLGTGAETQYF. CDR3 bases: TGCGCCAGCAGCTTGGGTACGGGTGCGGAGACCCAGTACTTC.

The V gene is TRBV5-1, the J gene TRBJ2-7; 10 positions match TRBD2. This CDR3 has 14 amino acids. Germline V lookup: CDR1 SGHRS, CDR2 YFSETQ. The V and J ends lost 4 bases and 4 bases, in that order; junction bases with no gene match: 5. In DNA form, the CDR3 reads TGCGCCAGCAGCCGGACTAGCGGAACTTACGAGCAGTACTTC. It specifies CASSRTSGTYEQYF. Looking up the rest from reference TRBV5-1 and TRBJ2-7 gives the full variable domain: KAGVTQTPRYLIKTRGQQVTLSCSPISGHRSVSWYQQTPGQGLQFLFEYFSETQRNKGNFPGRFSGRQFSNSRSEMNVSTLELGDSALYLCASSRTSGTYEQYFGPGTRLTVT.

This clone was counted once. The DNA of the CDR3 is TGTGCCAGCTCCCATCCGAATCAAGGGGGTGAAAAACTGTTTTTT. Its translation: CASSHPNQGGEKLFF. This chain links TRBV18 with TRBJ1-4; TRBD1 is a possible D gene (6 bases). This CDR3 comprises 15 residues. V was trimmed by 6 bases and J by 7 bases, leaving 18 bases between them. CDR1 is KGHSH, CDR2 LQKENI, per germline.

The rearrangement uses TRBV21-1 and TRBJ1-2. TRBV21-1 is listed as a pseudogene. The length of the CDR3 is 15 residues. The CDR3 nucleotides read TGTGCCATCAAGGAGGTCGTGGCAGGTTGGGGGGTAAGGACCTTC. Protein sequence: CAIKEVVAGWGVRTF.

The V gene is TRBV4-1, the J gene TRBJ1-2; TRBD1 agrees at 9 bases. CDR1 is MGHRA, CDR2 YSYEKL, per germline. Trimming cost V 1 base and J 6 bases; bases outside gene matches: 9. This CDR3 contains 16 residues. The CDR3, as DNA: TGCGCCAGCAGCCAAGCCGGGGACAGGGTCACGAATGGCTACACCTTC. Protein sequence: CASSQAGDRVTNGYTF.